The sequence of this T cell receptor beta chain was determined in a study of T cell responses to AZD1222 COVID-19 vaccine. The assay was immunoSEQ multiplex PCR, and TCRdb's table has in-frame clones only and misses some. The sample has over 110,000 clones; 92% are singletons. Specimen: peripheral blood, collected on day 0 of AZD1222 vaccination. The source of this sequence is an adult in good health.

The CDR3 coding sequence is TGTGCTAGTGGTTTCCAGACAGGGGGCGCTGATTCACCCCTCCACTTT. This sequence encodes CASGFQTGGADSPLHF. V is TRBV12-5 and J is TRBJ1-6, with 10 bases that match TRBD1. The CDR3 extends over 16 amino acids. V shed 3 bases, J shed 8 bases, and the junction held 7 bases outside the gene matches. Germline V gene data show CDR1 as LGHNT and CDR2 as FRNRAP. Based on the CDR3 plus reference TRBV12-5 and TRBJ1-6, the full variable domain is DARVTQTPRHKVTEMGQEVTMRCQPILGHNTVFWYRQTMMQGLELLAYFRNRAPLDDSGMPKDRFSAEMPDATLATLKIQPSEPRDSAVYFCASGFQTGGADSPLHFGNGTRLTVT.